The 16 T cell receptor beta chains below all came from one sample that was sequenced in a study of vaccination effects on CD4 cells after COVID-19. The antigens for these receptors are not known. The repertoire was sequenced with immunoSEQ multiplex PCR; TCRdb's copy has only in-frame clones and lacks some. The sample shows about 30,000 clones, around 86% of them seen only once. ViraFEST used viral peptide pools to expand antigen-specific CD4+ T cells before sequencing. With more than 9 days of culture completed, CD4+ T cells were isolated. Each participant received a vaccine that was either BNT162b2 or mRNA-1273, given as two doses. This specimen consisted of CD4+ T cells from PBMCs cultured with SARS-CoV-2 spike peptides, obtained after COVID-19 vaccination. The source is a human donor who received a COVID-19 vaccine. Some clones in this sample may be carry-over from other donors' samples.

This chain joins TRBV5-6 and TRBJ2-3; 8 bases map to TRBD1. V was clipped by 6 bases and J by 8 bases; unmatched bases: 14. This CDR3 comprises 15 residues. CDR1 is SGHDT and CDR2 is YYEEEE in the germline V gene. The CDR3 loop is CASNPAAGGIGTQYF. In DNA form, the CDR3 reads TGTGCCAGCAACCCCGCGGCAGGGGGCATAGGTACGCAGTATTTT.

In this sample, this clone turned up a few times. The rearrangement joins TRBV5-1 to TRBJ1-4, with 7 bases aligning to TRBD1. Germline loops: CDR1 SGHRS, CDR2 YFSETQ. After removal of 0 bases from V and 8 bases from J, the junction contained 7 bases not matched to a gene. The CDR3 loop spans 15 amino acids. CDR3 region: CASSLGGGAREKLFF. CDR3 in DNA: TGCGCCAGCAGCTTGGGAGGGGGCGCACGGGAAAAACTGTTTTTT. The variable domain in full, completed from reference TRBV5-1 and TRBJ1-4, reads KAGVTQTPRYLIKTRGQQVTLSCSPISGHRSVSWYQQTPGQGLQFLFEYFSETQRNKGNFPGRFSGRQFSNSRSEMNVSTLELGDSALYLCASSLGGGAREKLFFGSGTQLSVL.

The chain uses TRBV18 and TRBJ2-7; D remains unclear. The germline V gene has CDR1 KGHSH and CDR2 LQKENI. The V gene lost 5 bases and the J gene lost 0 bases, with 8 bases spanning the gap. The CDR3 sequence is 13 residues long. CDR3 region: CASSEQSSYEQYV. CDR3 sequence (DNA): TGTGCCAGCTCAGAACAGAGCTCCTACGAGCAGTACGTC.

The CDR3 DNA reads TGTGCCAGCAGGAGATGGACCGTTGATAATGAAAAACTGTTTTTT. Amino acids: CASRRWTVDNEKLFF. V gene TRBV6-5 combines with J gene TRBJ1-4; D gene unclear. CDR3 length: 15 amino acids. CDR1 and CDR2 (germline): MNHEY, SVGAGI. V was trimmed by 6 bases and J by 4 bases, leaving 15 bases between them.

This chain joins TRBV7-2 and TRBJ1-6, with D perhaps matching TRBD1 (6 bases). The germline V and J ends were trimmed by 5 bases and 7 bases, with 15 bases remaining between them. CDR1 and CDR2 from the germline V gene are SGHTA and FQGNSA. The CDR3 totals 15 residues. CDR3 protein: CASSADPGENSPLHF. The CDR3 DNA reads as TGTGCCAGCAGCGCGGATCCAGGGGAAAATTCACCCCTCCACTTT.

The chain links TRBV12-3 or TRBV12-4 to TRBJ1-2; D is unclear. CDR3 length equals 13 residues. The V end was cut by 6 bases, the J end by 6 bases, with 14 bases between. CDR3 in amino acids: CASSRRRADGYTF. CDR3 DNA sequence: TGTGCCAGCAGCCGCCGGAGGGCAGATGGCTACACCTTC.

V is TRBV5-4 and J is TRBJ1-2, with TRBD1 identical over 9 bases. This CDR3 region has 15 residues. J was trimmed by 0 bases and V by 3 bases; bases with no gene match: 3. Looked up from germline, CDR1 is SGHNT and CDR2 is YYREEE (reference sequence). The DNA for the CDR3 is TGTGCCAGCAGCTCTAGGGACAGGGCTAACTATGGCTACACCTTC. Protein product: CASSSRDRANYGYTF.

The V and J genes are TRBV28 and TRBJ2-7; 8 positions agree with TRBD1. The J segment lost 4 bases and the V segment lost 6 bases, leaving 8 bases of the junction unmatched. This CDR3 comprises 14 residues. The germline gives CDR1 MDHEN, CDR2 SYDVKM. Written as DNA, the CDR3 is TGTGCCAGCAGACGGTCAGGGGGCGCTTACGAGCAGTACGTC. Protein: CASRRSGGAYEQYV.

This clone was seen a single time. The chain carries TRBV6-2 or TRBV6-3 and TRBJ2-1; 10 bases fit TRBD2. Germline trimming cut 6 bases from V and 9 bases from J; bases unmatched to any gene: 5. This CDR3 region has 13 residues. CDR1 MNHEY and CDR2 SVGEGT come from the germline V gene. This CDR3 reads CASSSGGVVEQFF. The CDR3 DNA reads as TGTGCCAGCAGCAGCGGGGGGGTGGTTGAGCAGTTCTTC.

This chain connects TRBV2 to TRBJ1-5; maybe TRBD1 (5 bases). The CDR3 covers 13 residues. V shed 5 bases and J shed 3 bases, with 8 bases lying between them. In germline, CDR1 is SNHLY, CDR2 FYNNEI. CDR3 residues: CASSPTVNQPQHF. The DNA for the CDR3 is TGTGCCAGCAGTCCGACAGTCAATCAGCCCCAGCATTTT.

The chain uses TRBV5-1 and TRBJ1-5; D is possibly TRBD1 (6 bases). The germline V gene has CDR1 SGHRS and CDR2 YFSETQ. This CDR3 has 17 residues. Trimming took off 0 bases at V and 6 bases at J, with 19 bases between the two ends. CDR3 amino acids: CASSLDPVGGLSQPQHF. As DNA, the CDR3 is TGCGCCAGCAGCTTGGATCCCGTGGGGGGCTTAAGTCAGCCCCAGCATTTT. The variable domain in full, with the rest retrieved from reference TRBV5-1 and TRBJ1-5, is KAGVTQTPRYLIKTRGQQVTLSCSPISGHRSVSWYQQTPGQGLQFLFEYFSETQRNKGNFPGRFSGRQFSNSRSEMNVSTLELGDSALYLCASSLDPVGGLSQPQHFGDGTRLSIL.

The chain carries TRBV5-5 and TRBJ1-1; D is undetermined. The CDR3 runs 13 residues. Germline V gives CDR1 SGHKS, CDR2 YYEKEE (reference sequence). The germline V and J ends were trimmed by 10 bases and 3 bases, with 16 bases remaining between them. The CDR3 protein is CASGEAVYTEAFF. Here the CDR3 DNA reads TGTGCCTCCGGGGAGGCAGTTTACACTGAAGCTTTCTTT.

CDR3 loop: CASSRATEYGYTF. The DNA for the CDR3 is TGTGCCAGTAGTAGGGCAACAGAGTATGGCTACACCTTC. The chain employs TRBV19 and TRBJ1-2, with D uncertain. The germline gives CDR1 LNHDA, CDR2 SQIVND (reference sequence). The ends were cut back, 4 bases at V and 5 bases at J, with 11 bases in the middle. The CDR3 has 13 amino acids.

This sequence joins TRBV7-3 and TRBJ1-5; D is unclear. Germline CDR1 reads SGHTA; CDR2 reads FQGTGA. The length of the CDR3 is 12 residues. V dropped 4 bases and J dropped 4 bases, with 5 bases sitting between them. The CDR3 loop is CASSSRNQPQHF. CDR3 nucleotide sequence: TGTGCCAGCAGCTCTCGAAATCAGCCCCAGCATTTT. The whole variable domain, remainder taken from reference TRBV7-3 and TRBJ1-5, is GAGVSQTPSNKVTEKGKYVELRCDPISGHTALYWYRQSLGQGPEFLIYFQGTGAADDSGLPNDRFFAVRPEGSVSTLKIQRTERGDSAVYLCASSSRNQPQHFGDGTRLSIL.

The chain employs TRBV2 and TRBJ2-7; D is undetermined. This CDR3 spans 12 amino acids. Germline CDR1 and CDR2: SNHLY and FYNNEI. The germline V and J ends were trimmed by 6 bases and 0 bases, with 6 bases remaining between them. CDR3 residues: CASSANSYEQYV. In nucleotides, the CDR3 is TGTGCCAGCAGCGCGAACTCCTACGAGCAGTACGTC.

The chain employs TRBV5-1 and TRBJ2-3; D unclear. Germline V gives CDR1 SGHRS, CDR2 YFSETQ. V gave up 0 bases and J gave up 3 bases, with 8 bases separating them. CDR3 length equals 14 residues. As DNA, the CDR3 is TGCGCCAGCAGCTTGGTCCCCGGGACAGATACGCAGTATTTT. Translation: CASSLVPGTDTQYF.